The sequence of this T cell receptor beta chain was determined in a study of spatial heterogeneity in lung cancer. Study overall: Alpha-chain detections were consistently fewer than beta-chain detections among the sequences.

As for time point: sample taken at primary tumor resection. Whole RNA, isolated from tumor, nontumor lung or frozen PBMC, was sequenced without prior sorting. CDR3 length: 11 amino acids. Findings and caveats of the study: Mutation counts in tumors were tracked by counts of expanded intratumoral alpha and beta TCRs. For tumor T cells, estimated coverage reached only approximately 6.9% (alpha) and about 14% (beta).

Every cDNA TCR molecule received its own unique molecular identifier. In TCRdb, the 5' RACE reads were re-called with MiXCR into one record per CDR3 protein. The table lists about 6,500 distinct CDR3 sequences, about an eighth of them singletons, with less than 9.5% in the top ten. In its sample, this clonotype is medium-sized. Its antigen is not known. The sequenced sample was lung tumor tissue, obtained at surgery. This TCR came from a male donor with early-stage non-small cell lung cancer. The chain couples TRBV21-1 to TRBJ2-7; the table calls TRBD2, which could not be checked here. TRBV21-1 is a pseudogene locus. The CDR3 DNA reads TGTGCCAGCAGCCTACCCTCCAGCGGCGCTGTC. Translating gives CASSLPSSGAV.